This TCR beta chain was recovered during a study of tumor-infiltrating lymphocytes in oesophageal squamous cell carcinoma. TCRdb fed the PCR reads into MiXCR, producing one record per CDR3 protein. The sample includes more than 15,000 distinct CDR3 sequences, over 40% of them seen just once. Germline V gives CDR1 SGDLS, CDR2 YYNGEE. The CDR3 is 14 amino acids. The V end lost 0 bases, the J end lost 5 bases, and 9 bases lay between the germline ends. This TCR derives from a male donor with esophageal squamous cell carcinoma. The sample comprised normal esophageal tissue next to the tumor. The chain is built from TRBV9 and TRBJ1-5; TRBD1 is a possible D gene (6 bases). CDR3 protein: CASSVEGDDQPQHF. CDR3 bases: TGTGCCAGCAGCGTAGAGGGGGACGATCAGCCCCAGCATTTT. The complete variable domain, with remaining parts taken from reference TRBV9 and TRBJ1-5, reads DSGVTQTPKHLITATGQRVTLRCSPRSGDLSVYWYQQSLDQGLQFLIQYYNGEERAKGNILERFSAQQFPDLHSELNLSSLELGDSALYFCASSVEGDDQPQHFGDGTRLSIL.